The rows below give T cell receptor beta chains drawn from one sample of a study of blood T cell repertoires in COVID-19. Produced via immunoSEQ multiplex PCR; TCRdb's table is partial and in-frame only. The sample shows a few hundred thousand clones, about 90% of them seen only once. Sequencing was done on a sample of PBMCs or T cells enriched from blood (not recorded which). Source of these receptors: a man younger than 35 who had recovered from COVID-19. Both conserved end residues are part of each CDR3. A D gene is named only where the DNA matches it firmly. Clone size is not always given. Where it is, it says once, few, many or a class for expanded clones.

V gene,CDR3 length,J gene,clone size,D gene,CDR3 DNA,CDR3 protein
TRBV27,13,TRBJ2-6,NA,NA,TGTGCCAGCAGCTTCTCTGGGGCCAACGTCCTGACTTTC,CASSFSGANVLTF
TRBV2,14,TRBJ1-5,NA,TRBD1,TGTGCCAGCAAGGGGGACAGGGTGGGCCAGCCCCAGCATTTT,CASKGDRVGQPQHF
TRBV1,14,TRBJ2-7,NA,NA,TGCACCAGCAGCCTAAGCCGCCACCCCTACGAGCAGTACTTC,CTSSLSRHPYEQYF
TRBV28,15,TRBJ2-2,once,NA,TGTGCCAGCAGTTCATCCCAGGGGGGCGCGGGGGAGCTGTTTTTT,CASSSSQGGAGELFF
TRBV5-1,14,TRBJ1-4,NA,TRBD1,TGCGCCAGCAGTTCCGGGACAGGGCTCGAAAAACTGTTTTTT,CASSSGTGLEKLFF
TRBV3-1/TRBV3-2,17,TRBJ1-1,NA,NA,TGTGCCAGCAGCCAAGATGGGGCAGGGGCGATGAACACTGAAGCTTTCTTT,CASSQDGAGAMNTEAFF
TRBV19,13,TRBJ1-1,NA,NA,TGTGCCAGTAAAAGGGGCGTTATCACTGAAGCTTTCTTT,CASKRGVITEAFF
TRBV5-1,15,TRBJ2-1,NA,NA,TGCGCCAGCAGCTTGGCGACGGGGGTAAGCAATGAGCAGTTCTTC,CASSLATGVSNEQFF
TRBV5-8,14,TRBJ2-1,NA,NA,TGTGCCAGCAGCTTCAGGGGATCCTACAATGAGCAGTTCTTC,CASSFRGSYNEQFF
TRBV2,16,TRBJ2-3,NA,TRBD2,TGTGCCAGCTCAATCGGGACTAGCGGGCACACAGATACGCAGTATTTT,CASSIGTSGHTDTQYF
TRBV28,10,TRBJ2-1,NA,NA,TGTGCCAGCAGTTATAGTCAGCAGTTCTTC,CASSYSQQFF
TRBV3-1/TRBV3-2,16,TRBJ1-2,NA,TRBD1,TGTGCCAGCAGCCCAACCTGGACAGGGGGTTTGTATGGCTACACCTTC,CASSPTWTGGLYGYTF
TRBV3-1/TRBV3-2,15,TRBJ2-4,NA,TRBD2,TGTGCCAGCAGCCCGACTAGCGGGGGGAGGGACATTCAGTACTTC,CASSPTSGGRDIQYF
TRBV2,14,TRBJ1-5,NA,TRBD1,TGTGCCAGCAGGGGGGGACAGGGGAGGCAGCCCCAGCATTTT,CASRGGQGRQPQHF
TRBV23-1,19,TRBJ2-4,NA,NA,TGCGCCAGCAGTCAATCGCAGGACAGTAGGATCCTAGCCAAAAACATTCAGTACTTC,CASSQSQDSRILAKNIQYF
TRBV27,15,TRBJ2-7,NA,NA,TGTGCCAGCAGTCCATTAAGTCAGGGAGGCTACGAGCAGTACTTC,CASSPLSQGGYEQYF
TRBV20-1,15,TRBJ1-5,once,NA,TGCAGTGCTAGTCGGACTTTGCTAGCCAATCAGCCCCAGCATTTT,CSASRTLLANQPQHF
TRBV5-1,13,TRBJ1-3,NA,NA,TGCGCCAGCAGCTACACAACAGGAAACACCATATATTTT,CASSYTTGNTIYF
TRBV5-4,15,TRBJ1-2,NA,NA,TGTGCCAGCAGCTTGGCGGCCGAGGAACGCTATGGCTACACCTTC,CASSLAAEERYGYTF
TRBV27,13,TRBJ1-6,NA,NA,TGTGCCAGCAGTCGTGAGGGCCCTTTTGCCCTCCACTTT,CASSREGPFALHF
TRBV28,15,TRBJ2-2,few,TRBD2,TGTGCCAGCAGTTTGGTAGCGGGAGTCCCCGGGGAGCTGTTTTTT,CASSLVAGVPGELFF
TRBV27,15,TRBJ1-1,NA,TRBD1,TGTGCCAGCAGTCACCCGGGACAGGGAAGATCTGAAGCTTTCTTT,CASSHPGQGRSEAFF
TRBV4-1,15,TRBJ2-7,once,TRBD1,TGCGCCAGCAGCCAAGCTCCAGGGGGCGTCGACGAGCAGTACTTC,CASSQAPGGVDEQYF
TRBV28,13,TRBJ1-2,few,NA,TGTGCCAGCAGAACGACAGTCCAGGGTGGCTACACCTTC,CASRTTVQGGYTF
TRBV19,13,TRBJ1-1,once,NA,TGTGCCAGTAGTATCTCGTCGGGGACTGAAGCTTTCTTT,CASSISSGTEAFF
TRBV11-3,15,TRBJ2-5,NA,NA,TGTGCCAGCAGCTTAGGACAGCTACGCGGAGAGACCCAGTACTTC,CASSLGQLRGETQYF
TRBV20-1,14,TRBJ1-1,NA,NA,TGCAGTGCTAGTGGGGGGCGCTCGGGCACTGAAGCTTTCTTT,CSASGGRSGTEAFF
TRBV12-3/TRBV12-4,13,TRBJ1-2,NA,TRBD1,TGTGCCAGCAGACGACAGGGGGTCTATGGCTACACCTTC,CASRRQGVYGYTF
TRBV28,14,TRBJ2-3,NA,TRBD1,TGTGCCAGCAGTTTATGGGACAGGGAAGATACGCAGTATTTT,CASSLWDREDTQYF
TRBV11-2,11,TRBJ1-2,NA,NA,TGTGCCAGCAGCTTAGGGTCTAGGGGCGACTTC,CASSLGSRGDF
TRBV5-1,15,TRBJ2-2,once,TRBD2,TGCGCCAGCAGCTCGCAAACTAGCGGGGTGGGGGAGCTGTTTTTT,CASSSQTSGVGELFF
TRBV3-1/TRBV3-2,14,TRBJ1-1,NA,TRBD1,TGTGCCAGCAGCCGCGGGACAGCGAACACTGAAGCTTTCTTT,CASSRGTANTEAFF
TRBV12-3/TRBV12-4,12,TRBJ1-2,NA,NA,TGTGCCAGCAGCGACAGTTTCTATGGCTACACCTTC,CASSDSFYGYTF